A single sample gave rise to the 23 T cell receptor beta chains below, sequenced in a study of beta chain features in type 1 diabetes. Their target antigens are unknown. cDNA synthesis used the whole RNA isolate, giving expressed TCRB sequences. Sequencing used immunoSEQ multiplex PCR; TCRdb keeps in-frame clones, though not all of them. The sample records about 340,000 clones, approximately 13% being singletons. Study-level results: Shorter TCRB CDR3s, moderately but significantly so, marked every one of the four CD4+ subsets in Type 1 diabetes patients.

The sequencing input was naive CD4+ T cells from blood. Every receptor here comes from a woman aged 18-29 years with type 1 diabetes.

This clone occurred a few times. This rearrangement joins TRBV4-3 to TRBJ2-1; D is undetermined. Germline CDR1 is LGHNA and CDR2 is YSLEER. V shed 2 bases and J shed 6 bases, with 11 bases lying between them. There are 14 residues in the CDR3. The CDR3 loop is CASSQFSRGNEQFF. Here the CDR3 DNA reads TGCGCCAGCAGCCAATTTAGCAGAGGCAATGAGCAGTTCTTC.

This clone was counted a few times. CDR3 coding DNA: TGTGCCAGCAGATCACCCTCGGGGGTGAGGGGCTACGAGCAGTACGTC. The encoded protein is CASRSPSGVRGYEQYV. This chain links TRBV27 with TRBJ2-7; weak D call: TRBD2 (6 bases). The CDR3 spans 16 residues. Germline assignment: CDR1 MNHEY and CDR2 SMNVEV (reference sequence). V was trimmed by 6 bases and J by 3 bases, leaving 21 bases between them.

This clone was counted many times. The CDR3 protein is CASSHPGLAGGGANEQFF. CDR3 nucleotides: TGCGCCAGCAGTCACCCGGGACTAGCGGGAGGGGGTGCGAATGAGCAGTTCTTC. The V and J genes are TRBV23-1 and TRBJ2-1; 16 bases match TRBD2. TRBV23-1 is reported as an ORF; its role is uncertain. CDR3 length equals 18 residues. V lost 3 bases and J lost 7; bases outside the gene matches: 9.

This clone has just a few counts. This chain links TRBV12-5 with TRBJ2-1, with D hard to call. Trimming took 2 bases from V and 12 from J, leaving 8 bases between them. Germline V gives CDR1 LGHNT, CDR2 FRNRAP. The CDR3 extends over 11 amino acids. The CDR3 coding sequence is TGTGCTAGTGGTTTGTTTGGCACGCAGTTCTTC. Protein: CASGLFGTQFF.

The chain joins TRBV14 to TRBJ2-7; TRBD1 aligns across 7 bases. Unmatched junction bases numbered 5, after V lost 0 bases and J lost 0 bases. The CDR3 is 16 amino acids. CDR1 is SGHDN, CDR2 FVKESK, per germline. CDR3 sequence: CASSQDIGTASYEQYF. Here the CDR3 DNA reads TGTGCCAGCAGCCAAGATATCGGGACAGCCTCCTACGAGCAGTACTTC.

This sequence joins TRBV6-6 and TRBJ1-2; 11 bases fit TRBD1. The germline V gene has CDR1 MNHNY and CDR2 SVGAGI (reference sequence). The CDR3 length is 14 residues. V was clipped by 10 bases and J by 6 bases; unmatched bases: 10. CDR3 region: CATLGTGGKDGYTF. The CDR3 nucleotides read TGTGCCACCTTGGGGACAGGGGGGAAGGATGGCTACACCTTC.

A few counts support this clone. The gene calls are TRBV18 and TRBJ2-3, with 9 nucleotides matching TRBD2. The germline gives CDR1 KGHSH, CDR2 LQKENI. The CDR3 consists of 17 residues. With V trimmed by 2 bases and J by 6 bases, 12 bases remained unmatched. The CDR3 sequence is CASSPEVSVAGVDTQYF. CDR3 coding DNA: TGTGCCAGCTCACCAGAGGTTTCGGTAGCGGGAGTGGATACGCAGTATTTT. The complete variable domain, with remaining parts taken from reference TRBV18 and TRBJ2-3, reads NAGVMQNPRHLVRRRGQEARLRCSPMKGHSHVYWYRQLPEEGLKFMVYLQKENIIDESGMPKERFSAEFPKEGPSILRIQQVVRGDSAAYFCASSPEVSVAGVDTQYFGPGTRLTVL.

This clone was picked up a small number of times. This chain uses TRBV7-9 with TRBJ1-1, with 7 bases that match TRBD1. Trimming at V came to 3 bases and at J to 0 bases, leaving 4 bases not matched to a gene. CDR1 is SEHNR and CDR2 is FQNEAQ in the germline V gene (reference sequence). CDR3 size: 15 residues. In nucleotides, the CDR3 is TGTGCCAGCAGCTTGAGACAGGGCCTGAACACTGAAGCTTTCTTT. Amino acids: CASSLRQGLNTEAFF.

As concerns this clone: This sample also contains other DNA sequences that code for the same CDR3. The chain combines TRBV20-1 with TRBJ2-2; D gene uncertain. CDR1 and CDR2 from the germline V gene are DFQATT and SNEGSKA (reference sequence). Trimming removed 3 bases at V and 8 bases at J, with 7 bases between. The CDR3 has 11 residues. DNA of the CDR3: TGCAGTGCTAGGGGCCCGGGGGAGCTGTTTTTT. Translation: CSARGPGELFF.

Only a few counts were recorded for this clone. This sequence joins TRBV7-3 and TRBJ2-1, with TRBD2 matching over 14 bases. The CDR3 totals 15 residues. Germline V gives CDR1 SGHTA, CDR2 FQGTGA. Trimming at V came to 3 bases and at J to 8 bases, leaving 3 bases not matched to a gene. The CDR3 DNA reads TGTGCCAGCAGCTTGACTAGCGGGAGGGAAGATGAGCAGTTCTTC. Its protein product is CASSLTSGREDEQFF.

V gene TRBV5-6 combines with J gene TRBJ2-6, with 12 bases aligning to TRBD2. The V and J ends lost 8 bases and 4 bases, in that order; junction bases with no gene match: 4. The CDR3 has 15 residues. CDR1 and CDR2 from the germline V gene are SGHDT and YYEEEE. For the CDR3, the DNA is TGTGCCAGAAGACTAGCGGGAGCCGGGGCCAACGTCCTGACTTTC. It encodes CARRLAGAGANVLTF.

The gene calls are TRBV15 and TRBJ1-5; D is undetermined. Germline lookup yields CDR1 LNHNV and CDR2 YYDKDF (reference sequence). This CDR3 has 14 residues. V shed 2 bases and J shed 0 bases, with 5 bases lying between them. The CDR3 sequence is CATSRLGSNQPQHF. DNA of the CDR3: TGTGCCACCAGCAGACTAGGTAGCAATCAGCCCCAGCATTTT.

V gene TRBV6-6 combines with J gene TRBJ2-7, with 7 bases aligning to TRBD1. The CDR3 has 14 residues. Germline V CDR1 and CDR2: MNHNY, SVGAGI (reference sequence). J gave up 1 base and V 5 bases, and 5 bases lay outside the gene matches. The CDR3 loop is CASSRQGASYEQYF. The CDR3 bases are TGTGCCAGCAGTAGACAGGGAGCTTCCTACGAGCAGTACTTC.

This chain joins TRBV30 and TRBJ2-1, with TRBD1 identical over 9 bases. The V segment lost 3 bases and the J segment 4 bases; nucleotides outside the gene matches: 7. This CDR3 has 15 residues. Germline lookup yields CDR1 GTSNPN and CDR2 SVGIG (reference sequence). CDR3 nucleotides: TGTGCCTGGAGCAGGACAGGGGTAGGATACAATGAGCAGTTCTTC. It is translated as CAWSRTGVGYNEQFF.

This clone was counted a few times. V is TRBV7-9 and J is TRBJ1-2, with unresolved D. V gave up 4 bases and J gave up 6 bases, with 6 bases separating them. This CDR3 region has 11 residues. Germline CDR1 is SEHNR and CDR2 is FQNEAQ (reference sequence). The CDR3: CASSSNHGYTF. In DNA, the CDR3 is TGTGCCAGCAGCTCCAATCATGGCTACACCTTC.

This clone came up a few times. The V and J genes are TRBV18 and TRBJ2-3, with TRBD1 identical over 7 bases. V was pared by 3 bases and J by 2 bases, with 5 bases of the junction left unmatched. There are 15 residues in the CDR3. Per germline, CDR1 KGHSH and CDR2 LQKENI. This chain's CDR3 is CASSPGQPLTDTQYF. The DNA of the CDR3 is TGTGCCAGCTCACCGGGACAGCCACTCACAGATACGCAGTATTTT.

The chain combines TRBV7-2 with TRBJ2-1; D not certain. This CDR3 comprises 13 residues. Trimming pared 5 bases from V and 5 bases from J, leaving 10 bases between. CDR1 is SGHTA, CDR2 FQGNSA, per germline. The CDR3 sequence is CASSASRDNEQFF. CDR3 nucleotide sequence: TGTGCCAGCAGCGCATCCCGGGACAATGAGCAGTTCTTC.

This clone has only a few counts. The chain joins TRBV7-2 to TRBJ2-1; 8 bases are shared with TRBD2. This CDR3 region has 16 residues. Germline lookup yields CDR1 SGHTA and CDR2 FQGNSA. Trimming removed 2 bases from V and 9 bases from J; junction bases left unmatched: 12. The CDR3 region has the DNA TGTGCCAGCAGCTTAAGAACCGGGAGGGCCTTTGGTGAGCAGTTCTTC. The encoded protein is CASSLRTGRAFGEQFF.

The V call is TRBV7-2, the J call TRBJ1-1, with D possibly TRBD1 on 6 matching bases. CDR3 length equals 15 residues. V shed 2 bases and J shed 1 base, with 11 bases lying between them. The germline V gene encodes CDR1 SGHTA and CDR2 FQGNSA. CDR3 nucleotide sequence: TGTGCCAGCAGCTTAACAGGGCGTGGGAACACTGAAGCTTTCTTT. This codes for CASSLTGRGNTEAFF. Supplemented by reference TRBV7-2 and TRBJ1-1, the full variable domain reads GAGVSQSPSNKVTEKGKDVELRCDPISGHTALYWYRQSLGQGLEFLIYFQGNSAPDKSGLPSDRFSAERTGGSVSTLTIQRTQQEDSAVYLCASSLTGRGNTEAFFGQGTRLTVV.

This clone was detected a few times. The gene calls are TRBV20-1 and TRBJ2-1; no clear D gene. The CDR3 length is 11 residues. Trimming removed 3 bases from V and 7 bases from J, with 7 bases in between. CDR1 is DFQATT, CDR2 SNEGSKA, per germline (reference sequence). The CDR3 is CSASVANEQFF. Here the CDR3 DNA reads TGCAGTGCTAGCGTCGCGAATGAGCAGTTCTTC.

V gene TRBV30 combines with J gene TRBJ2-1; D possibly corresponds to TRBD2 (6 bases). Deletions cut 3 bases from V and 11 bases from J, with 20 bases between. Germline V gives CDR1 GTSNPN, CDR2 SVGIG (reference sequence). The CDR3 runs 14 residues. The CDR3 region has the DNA TGTGCCTGGAGCGCTATGGGGGGAAGGAGCCAGCAGTTCTTC. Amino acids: CAWSAMGGRSQQFF.

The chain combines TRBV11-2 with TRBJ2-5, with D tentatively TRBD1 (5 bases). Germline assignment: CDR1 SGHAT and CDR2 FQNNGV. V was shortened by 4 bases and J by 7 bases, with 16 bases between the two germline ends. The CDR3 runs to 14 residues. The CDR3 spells CASSSDRGSGTQYF. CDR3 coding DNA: TGTGCCAGCAGCTCAGACAGAGGCTCCGGGACCCAGTACTTC. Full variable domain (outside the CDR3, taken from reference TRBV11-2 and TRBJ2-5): EAGVAQSPRYKIIEKRQSVAFWCNPISGHATLYWYQQILGQGPKLLIQFQNNGVVDDSQLPKDRFSAERLKGVDSTLKIQPAKLEDSAVYLCASSSDRGSGTQYFGPGTRLLVL.

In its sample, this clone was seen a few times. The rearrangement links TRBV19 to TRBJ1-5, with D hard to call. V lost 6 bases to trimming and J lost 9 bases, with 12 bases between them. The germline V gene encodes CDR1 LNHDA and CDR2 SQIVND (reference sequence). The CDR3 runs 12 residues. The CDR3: CASSAETRPQHF. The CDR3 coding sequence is TGTGCCAGTAGCGCCGAGACAAGGCCCCAGCATTTT.